These 8 T cell receptor beta chains originate from one sample sequenced in a study of blood T cell repertoires in COVID-19. Sequenced by immunoSEQ multiplex PCR; TCRdb stores in-frame clones only, minus some. In the table there are some 170,000 clones, roughly 84% of which are singletons. The source material was PBMCs or T cells enriched from blood (not recorded which). The receptors were sampled from a human donor with acute COVID-19. The donor label of this sample is uncertain.

The chain has TRBV20-1 and TRBJ2-7; the D gene is possibly TRBD1 (6 bases). V was pared by 5 bases and J by 3 bases, with 8 bases between. Germline CDR1 and CDR2: DFQATT and SNEGSKA (reference sequence). The CDR3 covers 11 residues. The CDR3 spells CSALRGYEQYF. For the CDR3, the DNA is TGCAGTGCTCTCAGGGGCTACGAGCAGTACTTC.

The chain recombines TRBV23-1 with TRBJ1-6, with 7 bases lining up with TRBD1. TRBV23-1 counts as an open reading frame of uncertain function. The CDR3 has 15 residues. The V and J ends lost 3 bases and 7 bases, in that order; junction bases with no gene match: 6. The CDR3 bases are TGCGCCAGCAGTCACTACAGGGGACGCAATTCACCCCTCCACTTT. Encoded protein: CASSHYRGRNSPLHF.

The chain couples TRBV9 to TRBJ2-5, with a weak D call TRBD1 (5 bases). Germline V gives CDR1 SGDLS, CDR2 YYNGEE. V lost 6 bases and J lost 4, with 16 bases in between. The CDR3 has 14 residues. CDR3 sequence: CASNKGWGLETQYF. CDR3 bases: TGTGCCAGCAATAAGGGTTGGGGCCTAGAGACCCAGTACTTC.

This clone is a singleton in its sample. The chain uses TRBV12-3 or TRBV12-4 and TRBJ1-1, with unresolved D. The CDR3 spans 12 residues. V was pared by 3 bases and J by 6 bases, with 8 bases between. The CDR3 nucleotides are TGTGCCAGCAGTTTCGTCGTCCCTGAAGCTTTCTTT. Its translation: CASSFVVPEAFF.

The gene calls are TRBV6-2 or TRBV6-3 and TRBJ1-2, with D perhaps matching TRBD1 (6 bases). CDR3 length equals 15 residues. Germline V lookup: CDR1 MNHEY, CDR2 SVGEGT. V was clipped by 0 bases and J by 4 bases, with 12 bases between them. The CDR3 here is CASSYSGGAGYGYTF. Written as DNA, the CDR3 is TGTGCCAGCAGTTACTCGGGGGGGGCCGGCTATGGCTACACCTTC.

The count of this clone is one. The rearrangement uses TRBV4-3 and TRBJ2-3; 10 nucleotides agree with TRBD2. CDR3 length equals 21 residues. The J segment lost 4 bases and the V segment lost 1 base, leaving 20 bases of the junction unmatched. Germline V gene sequence: CDR1 LGHNA, CDR2 YSLEER. CDR3 region: CASSQVSETSGARRVADTQYF. CDR3 DNA sequence: TGCGCCAGCAGCCAAGTCTCAGAAACTAGCGGGGCCAGACGGGTGGCAGATACGCAGTATTTT.

The chain joins TRBV2 to TRBJ2-5, with TRBD2 matching over 8 bases. Per the germline V gene, CDR1 is SNHLY and CDR2 is FYNNEI. The CDR3 is 13 amino acids. V trimming: 7 bases; J trimming: 3 bases; junction bases outside the gene matches: 4. The CDR3 here is CASKVAGKETQYF. The CDR3 DNA sequence: TGTGCCAGCAAAGTAGCGGGGAAAGAGACCCAGTACTTC. Variable domain in full (rest from reference TRBV2 and TRBJ2-5): EPEVTQTPSHQVTQMGQEVILRCVPISNHLYFYWYRQILGQKVEFLVSFYNNEISEKSEIFDDQFSVERPDGSNFTLKIRSTKLEDSAMYFCASKVAGKETQYFGPGTRLLVL.

The CDR3 spells CASSELPGNTEAFF. CDR3 nucleotide sequence: TGTGCCAGCAGTGAATTACCAGGGAACACTGAAGCTTTCTTT. This chain connects TRBV25-1 to TRBJ1-1; no firm D call. Germline V gene data show CDR1 as MGHDK and CDR2 as SYGVNS. Trimming shortened V by 1 base and J by 1 base, and 7 bases separated the two germline ends. The CDR3 length is 14 residues.